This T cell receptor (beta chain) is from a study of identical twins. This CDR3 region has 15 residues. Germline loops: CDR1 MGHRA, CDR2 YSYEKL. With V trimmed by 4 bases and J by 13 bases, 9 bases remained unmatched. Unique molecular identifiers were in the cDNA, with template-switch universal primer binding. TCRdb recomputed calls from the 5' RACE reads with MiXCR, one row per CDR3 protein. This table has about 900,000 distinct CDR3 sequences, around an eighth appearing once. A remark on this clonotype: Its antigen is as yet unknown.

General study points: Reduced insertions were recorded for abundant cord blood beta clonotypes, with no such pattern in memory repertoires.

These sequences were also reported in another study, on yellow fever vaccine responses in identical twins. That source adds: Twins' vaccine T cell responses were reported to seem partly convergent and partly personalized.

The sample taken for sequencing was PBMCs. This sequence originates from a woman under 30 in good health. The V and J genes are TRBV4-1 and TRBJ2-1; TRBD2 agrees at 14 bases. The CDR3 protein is CASSPFGLAGGEQFF. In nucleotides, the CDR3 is TGCGCCAGCAGCCCCTTCGGACTAGCGGGAGGTGAACAGTTCTTC.